What follows describes a single TCR beta chain. The sample comes from a study of blood T cell repertoires in COVID-19. Germline V CDR1 and CDR2: ENHRY, SYGVKD. With V trimmed by 6 bases and J by 9 bases, 3 bases remained unmatched. CDR3 length equals 13 residues. Here immunoSEQ multiplex PCR was the method, and the copy in TCRdb shows in-frame clones only, minus some. This table has approximately 140,000 clones, roughly 81% appearing once. The chain recombines TRBV10-3 with TRBJ1-6; 9 bases line up with TRBD1. The specimen sequenced was PBMCs or T cells enriched from blood (not recorded which). The clonotype comes from a woman aged 45-60 years with acute COVID-19. In nucleotides, the CDR3 is TGTGCCATCAGGGGACAGGGAAGTTCACCCCTCCACTTT. Its protein is CAIRGQGSSPLHF.